This T cell receptor beta chain emerged from a study of T cells in Graves' hyperthyroidism and ophthalmopathy. Trimming stripped 8 bases from V and 9 bases from J, with 17 bases between. The CDR3 sequence is 13 residues long. Germline V gene lookup returns CDR1 SGHVS and CDR2 FNYEAQ. The source material, RNA transcripts, was used to amplify TCR beta CDR3 regions. HTBI primers were the set used in a first-round RT-PCR of the TCR CDR3. MiXCR was run by TCRdb on the multiplex PCR reads, yielding one entry per CDR3 protein. The sample has about 400,000 distinct CDR3 sequences; approximately 14% are singletons. The sample holds many counts of this clonotype.

The chain recombines TRBV7-6 with TRBJ2-1; D is perhaps TRBD1 or TRBD2 (5 bases each). Sequencing used blood. The clonotype originates from a woman younger than 30 with Graves' hyperthyroidism. The CDR3 DNA reads as TGTGCCAGCCTTCCGAGGGGTCGGGGTGAGCAGTTCTTC. This codes for CASLPRGRGEQFF. The entire variable domain, with the rest obtained from reference TRBV7-6 and TRBJ2-1, is as follows: GAGVSQSPRYKVTKRGQDVALRCDPISGHVSLYWYRQALGQGPEFLTYFNYEAQQDKSGLPNDRFSAERPEGSISTLTIQRTEQRDSAMYRCASLPRGRGEQFFGPGTRLTVL.